This TCR beta chain was captured by sequencing in a study of beta chain features in type 1 diabetes (dated by TCRdb to the late 2010s). Study-level background: Mean age, gender distribution, total cell number and subset yield were not different between patients and healthy donors. The study compared TCRB repertoires of sorted circulating CD4+ T cell subsets between recently diagnosed type 1 diabetes patients and matched healthy donors. A total of 90 million to 140 million sorted cells were examined across all samples, and RNA yield correlated strongly with the number of cells per subset. Regulatory and stem cell-like memory subsets were obtained from only 8 patients and roughly 8 healthy donors, while naive and central memory subsets were obtained from all 28 donors. Summary of the overall study and its limitations: Fewer insertions and more nucleotide deletions at VDJ recombination sites were observed in patients with type 1 diabetes, implying thymic rearrangement abnormalities. The naive, central memory and regulatory TCRB repertoires appeared to resemble one another more closely among patients than among healthy donors. Shorter templates might have been favored by PCR, but patient and control samples were amplified and corrected together, so both groups would have been affected equally by any skew. HLA sub-analyses involved small numbers of individuals, so any influence of HLA type on TCRB rearrangement remained unresolved. In all four CD4+ subsets, TCRB CDR3 length was moderately but significantly shorter in type 1 diabetes patients. Sequencing cDNA rather than genomic DNA could over-represent highly expressing activated cells, although activation and CD3 levels did not differ between groups.

A single peripheral blood draw of approximately 110 mL on average was collected from each donor into heparinised tubes. Using a panel that included CD45RO, CCR7, CD25, CD127, CD95 and CD27, naive, central memory, regulatory and stem cell-like memory CD4+ T cells were sorted on a BD FACSAria II. A purity above 98% was achieved for all sorted populations. PBMCs were separated immediately by Lymphoprep density gradient centrifugation and were stained directly, without being cultured. To minimize batch effects, samples were stained and sorted in pairs, one healthy donor with one patient per experiment. Worth noting for this clone: No cognate antigen has been identified for it. The input lacks base qualities; no much larger clone sits a single base away.

Taken from cysteine to phenylalanine, the CDR3 has 16 residues. Of the read, only the CDR3 DNA is kept; its 48 bases are in frame from base 1. CDR1 and CDR2 are drawn from the germline V gene: MNHEY, SVGAGI. V is cut by 0 bases and J by 4 bases, and the space between the germline ends is 12 bases. All of the isolated RNA was reverse transcribed with the High Capacity cDNA Reverse Transcription Kit, so expressed TCRB transcripts were sequenced. Naive, central memory and regulatory T cell samples underwent deep immunoSEQ sequencing, averaging roughly 3.4 million total reads per sample. Sorted cells were lysed in RLT buffer and RNA was extracted with DNase-treated RNeasy Micro or Mini kits, depending on cell number. To prevent cross-contamination, each cell subset was processed individually, whereas patient and healthy donor samples were processed jointly. The immunoSEQ multiplex PCR was used to amplify TCRB sequences from cDNA, yielding 87-bp fragments that span the CDR3 region. Sequencing of the amplicons was done on the Illumina HiSeq platform. Under the source paper's analysis protocol: Synthetic template baselines were used to correct PCR bias computationally, reads within Hamming distance 2 were collapsed together, and singletons that could not be merged were discarded. By aligning reads against IMGT, V, D and J genes, CDR3 length, and insertions or deletions at six rearrangement sites were assigned. Within each subset, clonotype counts were normalized to sorted cell number, and only after that were true diversity and Gini coefficients computed with the tcR R package. Repertoire sharing was quantified using the overlap coefficient calculated on TCRB nucleotide sequences. Out-of-frame TCRB sequences from naive cells were analyzed to stand in for the pre-selection repertoire. Sourced from immuneACCESS, this table was stored by TCRdb with only in-frame sequences that have V and J called. A share of the clones is absent; for the studies checked, an unresolved V gene accounts for under half, and the remainder has no known explanation. V and J calls and clone size come straight from that table; D and trimming were deduced from the DNA. The sample table holds some 330,000 clones, of which approximately 12% were seen once. The leading ten clones occupy around 0.01% of the sample.

The sequence was obtained from a woman aged 18-29 years with type 1 diabetes. Material: naive CD4+ T cells from blood. Reading the label with the study, this specimen's cell subset or site is: true naive CD4+ T cells. Recombination joined TRBV6-5 with TRBJ2-2; the D segment could be TRBD1, given 6 matching bases. The CDR3 is CASSYSIQGRTGELFF. The sequence in DNA is TGTGCCAGCAGTTACTCGATACAGGGACGCACCGGGGAGCTGTTTTTT.